What follows describes a single T cell receptor (beta chain). This sample was taken from a study of blood T cell repertoires in COVID-19. Study as a whole: Nucleic acid was either cDNA or gDNA, and it came from T cells, B-cell-depleted T cells, or PBMCs.

Clones were read by immunoSEQ multiplex PCR, and TCRdb kept only the in-frame ones, dropping some. The data contain roughly 100,000 clones, about 85% of them seen just once; the ten biggest clones take up around 2%. This TCR derives from a middle-aged man with active COVID-19. Material for sequencing was peripheral blood.

The DNA for the CDR3 is TGTGCTAGTGCCTTCTCTAGCGGAGGAGGAAACATTCAGTACTTC. Translated, it gives CASAFSSGGGNIQYF. The genes are TRBV12-5 and TRBJ2-4, with 7 bases aligning to TRBD2. V shed 7 bases and J 6 bases; nucleotides not matched to a gene: 12. The germline gives CDR1 LGHNT, CDR2 FRNRAP. There are 15 residues in the CDR3.